This T cell receptor (beta chain) comes out of a study of cytomegalovirus exposure and HLA in healthy donors. Whole-study context: Falling in the Caucasian-associated ancestry cluster were approximately 86% of some 400 genotyped donors. Findings and limits, study-wide: Both high specificity and high sensitivity reportedly marked the classifier's diagnosis of cytomegalovirus status.

Concerning this clone itself: Its target is not known.

Germline V gene sequence: CDR1 LNHDA, CDR2 SQIVND (reference sequence). Trimming left V 4 bases short and J 1 base short, with 10 bases between. There are 15 residues in the CDR3. Researchers ran the PCR with 60 Vbeta and 13 Jbeta primers. Sequencing was performed with immunoSEQ multiplex PCR; in TCRdb, only in-frame clones are kept and a portion is missing. The table records roughly 110,000 clones, roughly 70% of them present only once. The TCR originated in a woman in her thirties or forties in good health and CMV-seropositive. Material for sequencing was PBMCs. The chain employs TRBV19 and TRBJ2-2; D is perhaps TRBD1 (6 bases). CDR3 in amino acids: CASSNPGENTGELFF. The DNA for the CDR3 is TGTGCCAGTAGTAACCCAGGGGAGAACACCGGGGAGCTGTTTTTT.